The 20 T cell receptor beta chains reported below all come from one sample, sequenced in a study of T cell changes during pregnancy in multiple sclerosis. Only in-frame clones appear in the TCRdb table, and some are missing; sequencing was by immunoSEQ multiplex PCR. This repertoire shows 65,000 to 95,000 clones, 90% to 95% found once; its top ten account for 2.6%. Sequences were derived from peripheral blood, sampled after pregnancy. The receptor set was obtained from a female donor in good health, enrolled as a control in a pregnancy study.

The CDR3 loop reads CASRQSEAIAKNIQYF. As DNA, the CDR3 is TGCGCCAGCAGGCAGTCCGAGGCTATAGCCAAAAACATTCAGTACTTC. V and J are TRBV5-1 and TRBJ2-4; D is undetermined. The CDR3 length is 16 residues. Deletions cut 5 bases from V and 0 bases from J, with 15 bases between. Germline V gives CDR1 SGHRS, CDR2 YFSETQ.

The J gene is TRBJ2-1, the V gene TRBV10-1; 9 nucleotides agree with TRBD1. The V segment lost 10 bases and the J segment 7 bases; nucleotides outside the gene matches: 11. The CDR3 is 14 residues long. Germline lookup yields CDR1 WNHNN and CDR2 SYGVQD (reference sequence). CDR3 loop: CATSDRGIGNEQFF. In nucleotides, the CDR3 is TGCGCCACCTCGGACAGGGGAATAGGAAATGAGCAGTTCTTC.

The V call is TRBV11-2, the J call TRBJ2-7; 7 positions agree with TRBD2. The CDR3 runs 12 residues. V trimming: 6 bases; J trimming: 7 bases; junction bases outside the gene matches: 6. The germline CDR1 and CDR2 sequences are SGHAT and FQNNGV. The CDR3 is CASRAARGEQYF. In DNA form, the CDR3 reads TGTGCCAGCAGGGCCGCGCGGGGGGAGCAGTACTTC.

J is TRBJ2-1 and V is TRBV6-6; D may be TRBD2 (5 bases). The CDR3 length is 13 residues. V shed 4 bases and J shed 7 bases, with 11 bases lying between them. Germline V lookup: CDR1 MNHNY, CDR2 SVGAGI (reference sequence). CDR3 in DNA: TGTGCCAGCAGTTCCGGACTTTCAAATGAGCAGTTCTTC. Translation gives CASSSGLSNEQFF.

V and J are TRBV13 and TRBJ2-7, with TRBD2 as a possible D gene (7 bases). V lost 0 bases and J 11 bases, leaving 17 bases between the germline ends. The CDR3 spans 14 residues. Germline values: CDR1 PRHDT, CDR2 FYEKMQ (reference sequence). The CDR3 here is CASSLGRAERDKYF. The CDR3 DNA sequence: TGTGCCAGCAGCTTAGGCCGAGCGGAGCGGGACAAGTACTTC.

This sequence joins TRBV18 and TRBJ1-2; 8 bases align to TRBD1. Trimming removed 2 bases from V and 2 bases from J; junction bases left unmatched: 4. Germline-derived CDR1 and CDR2 are KGHSH and LQKENI. The CDR3 contains 15 residues. This chain's CDR3 is CASSPSGQGNYGYTF. Here the CDR3 DNA reads TGTGCCAGCTCACCAAGTGGACAGGGAAACTATGGCTACACCTTC. Filled out from reference TRBV18 and TRBJ1-2, the complete variable domain reads NAGVMQNPRHLVRRRGQEARLRCSPMKGHSHVYWYRQLPEEGLKFMVYLQKENIIDESGMPKERFSAEFPKEGPSILRIQQVVRGDSAAYFCASSPSGQGNYGYTFGSGTRLTVV.

The chain combines TRBV5-4 with TRBJ2-7; 8 positions agree with TRBD2. The CDR3 length is 14 residues. The trim removed 1 base at V and 6 bases at J, leaving 6 bases unmatched. Looked up from germline, CDR1 is SGHNT and CDR2 is YYREEE (reference sequence). DNA of the CDR3: TGTGCCAGCAGCTTGACGGGGGGGCCGTTCGAGCAGTACTTC. Translating gives CASSLTGGPFEQYF.

The chain has TRBV29-1 and TRBJ2-3, with D perhaps matching TRBD2 (7 bases). V lost 1 base and J lost 6, with 23 bases in between. In germline, CDR1 is SQVTM, CDR2 ANQGSEA. CDR3 length: 17 amino acids. Here the CDR3 DNA reads TGCAGCGTTGAAGTAAGTGGGCCTCGGGGGGCCCCGGATACGCAGTATTTT. It translates to CSVEVSGPRGAPDTQYF.

The chain couples TRBV27 to TRBJ2-7, with 8 bases aligning to TRBD2. The V segment lost 2 bases and the J segment 3 bases; nucleotides outside the gene matches: 6. The CDR3 is 15 residues long. CDR1 is MNHEY, CDR2 SMNVEV, per germline (reference sequence). CDR3 protein: CASSLQLAEYYEQYF. The CDR3 bases are TGTGCCAGCAGTTTACAACTAGCGGAGTACTACGAGCAGTACTTC.

The J gene is TRBJ1-2, the V gene TRBV18; 7 bases fit TRBD1. The V gene end was trimmed by 0 bases and the J gene end by 8 bases; junction bases not matched to a gene: 6. Germline V lookup: CDR1 KGHSH, CDR2 LQKENI. The length of the CDR3 is 14 residues. CDR3 DNA sequence: TGTGCCAGCTCACCACCATCCGCAGGGGGAGGCTACACCTTC. As protein: CASSPPSAGGGYTF.

The V call is TRBV14, the J call TRBJ1-5, with D unresolved. CDR3 length: 13 amino acids. Trimming took 5 bases from V and 1 from J, leaving 6 bases between them. Germline values: CDR1 SGHDN, CDR2 FVKESK. The CDR3 here is CASSSSSNQPQHF. The DNA for the CDR3 is TGTGCCAGCAGCTCTTCGAGCAATCAGCCCCAGCATTTT.

J is TRBJ1-2 and V is TRBV28; 7 positions agree with TRBD1. The CDR3 spans 15 residues. The V and J ends lost 7 bases and 5 bases, in that order; junction bases with no gene match: 13. Germline loops: CDR1 MDHEN, CDR2 SYDVKM. CDR3 region: CASTTRTGGVYGYTF. DNA for the CDR3: TGTGCCAGCACCACTCGGACAGGCGGCGTATATGGCTACACCTTC.

This clone was seen a single time. The chain carries TRBV18 and TRBJ1-4; a possible D gene is TRBD1 (6 bases). The V gene lost 6 bases and the J gene lost 10 bases, with 24 bases spanning the gap. The CDR3 is made up of 16 amino acids. The germline gives CDR1 KGHSH, CDR2 LQKENI. The DNA of the CDR3 is TGTGCCAGCTCTGACCAGGGTTTTACAGGGCAAGGAAAACTGTTTTTT. Protein sequence: CASSDQGFTGQGKLFF.

In nucleotides, the CDR3 is TGTGCCAGCAGCTATAGTTCGGAGTCACCCCTCCACTTT. This sequence encodes CASSYSSESPLHF. The J gene is TRBJ1-6, the V gene TRBV7-3; D not resolved. CDR1 and CDR2 (germline): SGHTA, FQGTGA. The CDR3 contains 13 residues. V was pared by 4 bases and J by 10 bases, with 11 bases between.

The count of this clone is one. This chain connects TRBV7-8 to TRBJ1-2; 8 bases are shared with TRBD1. Germline V lookup: CDR1 SGHVS, CDR2 FQNEAQ. V gave up 1 base and J gave up 2 bases; unmatched junction bases: 0. This CDR3 is 14 amino acids long. The CDR3 sequence: CASSLGTGNYGYTF. The CDR3 coding sequence is TGTGCCAGCAGCTTAGGGACAGGGAACTATGGCTACACCTTC.

The rearrangement joins TRBV7-2 to TRBJ2-7, with D perhaps matching TRBD1 (5 bases). This CDR3 has 15 amino acids. Germline CDR1 and CDR2: SGHTA and FQGNSA. V shed 3 bases and J shed 1 base, with 13 bases lying between them. The CDR3 nucleotides read TGTGCCAGCAGCTTTACAGGACCCACATCCTACGAGCAGTACTTC. It specifies CASSFTGPTSYEQYF.

This clone was recorded once. This rearrangement joins TRBV19 to TRBJ2-5; D is perhaps TRBD2 (5 bases). The CDR3 extends over 12 amino acids. Germline V gives CDR1 LNHDA, CDR2 SQIVND (reference sequence). The germline V and J ends were trimmed by 9 bases and 7 bases, with 15 bases remaining between them. Here the CDR3 DNA reads TGTGCCAGCGATAGTGGCGGGTCGACCCAGTACTTC. It specifies CASDSGGSTQYF.

The chain carries TRBV30 and TRBJ1-1; D may be TRBD1 (6 bases). Germline CDR1 reads GTSNPN; CDR2 reads SVGIG (reference sequence). The CDR3 has 13 amino acids. The V end was cut by 1 base, the J end by 7 bases, with 13 bases between. The CDR3, as DNA: TGTGCCTGGAGTGATCAGGGGTCGGGTGAAGCTTTCTTT. Its translation is CAWSDQGSGEAFF.

The V and J genes are TRBV5-6 and TRBJ1-1, with D perhaps TRBD1 (5 bases). Germline V gene data show CDR1 as SGHDT and CDR2 as YYEEEE. Trimming took 1 base from V and 4 from J, leaving 8 bases between them. The CDR3 runs 13 residues. This chain's CDR3 is CASSLSGGTEAFF. For the CDR3, the DNA is TGTGCCAGCAGCTTGTCCGGGGGCACTGAAGCTTTCTTT.

This chain uses TRBV5-1 with TRBJ1-1; D is possibly TRBD1 (5 bases). Germline lookup yields CDR1 SGHRS and CDR2 YFSETQ. V dropped 0 bases and J dropped 9 bases, with 18 bases sitting between them. This CDR3 has 15 amino acids. CDR3 DNA: TGCGCCAGCAGCTTGGGTGTCACTCAGGGCGAAAAAGCTTTCTTT. Translated: CASSLGVTQGEKAFF.